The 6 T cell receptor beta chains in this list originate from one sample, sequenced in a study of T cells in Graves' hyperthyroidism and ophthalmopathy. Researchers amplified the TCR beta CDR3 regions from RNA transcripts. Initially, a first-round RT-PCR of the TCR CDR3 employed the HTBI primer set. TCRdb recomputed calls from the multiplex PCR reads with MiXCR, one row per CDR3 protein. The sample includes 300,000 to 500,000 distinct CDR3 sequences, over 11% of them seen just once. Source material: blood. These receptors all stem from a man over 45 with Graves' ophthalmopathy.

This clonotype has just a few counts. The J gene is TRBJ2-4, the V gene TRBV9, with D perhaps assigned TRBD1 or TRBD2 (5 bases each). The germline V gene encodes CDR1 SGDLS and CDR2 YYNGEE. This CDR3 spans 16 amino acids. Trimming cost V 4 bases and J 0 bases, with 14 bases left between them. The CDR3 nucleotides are TGTGCCAGCAGCAGAACCGGGGCCCTAGCCAAAAACATTCAGTACTTC. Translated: CASSRTGALAKNIQYF.

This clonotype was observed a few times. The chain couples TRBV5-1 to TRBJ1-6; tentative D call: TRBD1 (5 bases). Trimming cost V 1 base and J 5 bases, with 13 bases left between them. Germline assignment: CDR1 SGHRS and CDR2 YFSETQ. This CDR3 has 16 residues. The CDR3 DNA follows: TGCGCCAGCAGCTTGACGGGACGGGATAATAATTCACCCCTCCACTTT. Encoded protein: CASSLTGRDNNSPLHF.

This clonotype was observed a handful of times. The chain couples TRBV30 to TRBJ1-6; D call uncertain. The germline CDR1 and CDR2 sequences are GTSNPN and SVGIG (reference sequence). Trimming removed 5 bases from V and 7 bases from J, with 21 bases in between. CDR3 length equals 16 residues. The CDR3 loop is CAWGSRLSPANSPLHF. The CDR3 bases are TGTGCCTGGGGAAGTCGCCTTAGCCCCGCCAATTCACCCCTCCACTTT.

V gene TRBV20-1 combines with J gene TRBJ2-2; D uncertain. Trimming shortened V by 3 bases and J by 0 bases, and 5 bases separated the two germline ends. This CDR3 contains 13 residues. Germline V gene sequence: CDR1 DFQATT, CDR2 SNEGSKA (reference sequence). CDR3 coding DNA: TGCAGTGCTAGGTCTCCGAACACCGGGGAGCTGTTTTTT. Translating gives CSARSPNTGELFF.

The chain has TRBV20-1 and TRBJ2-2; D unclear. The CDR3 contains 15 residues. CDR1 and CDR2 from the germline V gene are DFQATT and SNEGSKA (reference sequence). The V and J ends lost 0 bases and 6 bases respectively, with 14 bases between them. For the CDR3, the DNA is TGCAGTGCTAGAGATCGAAGAGTTAGCTCCGGGGAGCTGTTTTTT. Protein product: CSARDRRVSSGELFF.

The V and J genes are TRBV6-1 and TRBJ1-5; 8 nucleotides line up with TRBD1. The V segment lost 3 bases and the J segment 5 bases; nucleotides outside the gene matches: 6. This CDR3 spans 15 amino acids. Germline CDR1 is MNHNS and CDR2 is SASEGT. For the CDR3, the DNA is TGTGCCAGCAGTGAGAATACAGGGGGACATCAGCCCCAGCATTTT. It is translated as CASSENTGGHQPQHF.